The source of this T cell receptor (beta chain) is a study of blood T cell repertoires in COVID-19. V dropped 5 bases and J dropped 4; count of bases not matched to a gene: 4. The length of the CDR3 is 13 residues. CDR1 and CDR2 from the germline V gene are MNHEY and SMNVEV (reference sequence). The protocol was immunoSEQ multiplex PCR, while the TCRdb copy is restricted to in-frame clones and leaves out a portion. The data contain some 420,000 clones, around 89% of them seen just once; the ten biggest clones take up more than 0.95%. The receptor comes from a man aged 25-40 years who had recovered from COVID-19. This rearrangement joins TRBV27 to TRBJ1-1; 7 bases align to TRBD1. Material: PBMCs or T cells enriched from blood (not recorded which). This CDR3 reads CASSPRTGTEAFF. CDR3 coding DNA: TGTGCCAGCAGTCCGAGGACAGGCACTGAAGCTTTCTTT.